This is a list of T cell receptor beta chains from one sample in a study of vaccination and CD4 T cells after COVID-19. One entry per CDR3 protein, called by TCRdb with MiXCR from the PCR reads. The table lists 25,000 to 30,000 distinct CDR3 sequences, roughly 50% of them singletons. The sample here was CD4+ T cells from blood, taken about 7 months after SARS-CoV-2 vaccination. Receptors originate from a human donor who had recovered from COVID-19. The CDR3 runs from the conserved cysteine through the conserved F or W. The order of the fields is clone size, D gene, V gene, J gene, CDR3 protein, CDR3 DNA. D genes are given only for firm matches. For some rows the clone size is stated as once, few or many, or as a class when expanded; others skip it.

NA,NA,TRBV19,TRBJ1-2,CASSIGGNYGYTF,TGTGCCAGTAGTATAGGAGGGAACTATGGCTACACCTTC
few,NA,TRBV10-3,TRBJ2-5,CAISGHGQETQYF,TGTGCCATCAGTGGGCACGGCCAAGAGACCCAGTACTTC
NA,TRBD2,TRBV7-2,TRBJ2-7,CASSLTYRTSGKTYEQYF,TGTGCCAGCAGCCTAACATATAGGACTAGCGGGAAAACCTACGAGCAGTACTTC
once,NA,TRBV6-1,TRBJ2-5,CASSEEMGVGETQYF,TGTGCCAGCAGTGAAGAGATGGGTGTCGGAGAGACCCAGTACTTC
once,NA,TRBV4-1,TRBJ2-7,CASSQGDSQYEQYF,TGCGCCAGCAGCCAAGGAGACAGTCAATACGAGCAGTACTTC
once,NA,TRBV15,TRBJ2-2,CATTHAPGLNTGELFF,TGTGCCACCACGCATGCCCCAGGGTTGAACACCGGGGAGCTGTTTTTT
NA,NA,TRBV6-2/TRBV6-3,TRBJ1-5,CASSYLQGSYQPQHF,TGTGCCAGCAGTTACCTACAGGGAAGTTATCAGCCCCAGCATTTT
NA,TRBD1,TRBV19,TRBJ1-6,CASSMGQGNSPLHF,TGTGCCAGTAGTATGGGACAGGGCAATTCACCCCTCCACTTT
few,TRBD1,TRBV20-1,TRBJ2-6,CSAEDRGRSGANVLTF,TGCAGTGCAGAGGACAGGGGGCGCAGTGGGGCCAACGTCCTGACTTTC
NA,NA,TRBV7-6,TRBJ2-3,CASSSQTGQDQYF,TGTGCCAGCAGCTCCCAAACAGGGCAAGACCAGTATTTT
once,NA,TRBV7-9,TRBJ2-3,CASSLAWSDTQYF,TGTGCCAGCAGCTTAGCCTGGTCAGATACGCAGTATTTT
few,TRBD1,TRBV29-1,TRBJ1-2,CSVRLTGIGYTF,TGCAGCGTTAGACTGACAGGGATCGGCTACACCTTC
few,NA,TRBV19,TRBJ1-5,CASSITRGVRSNQPQHF,TGTGCCAGTAGTATCACCCGGGGGGTTCGTAGCAATCAGCCCCAGCATTTT
NA,TRBD2,TRBV6-1,TRBJ2-7,CASREPRLAGVISYEQYF,TGTGCCAGCAGGGAACCCCGACTAGCGGGCGTTATCTCCTACGAGCAGTACTTC
NA,TRBD2,TRBV27,TRBJ2-1,CASSPQVSGSGVQFF,TGTGCCAGCAGCCCCCAAGTTAGCGGGAGCGGAGTGCAGTTCTTC